Listed here are 22 T cell receptor beta chains from one sample, sequenced in a study of OX40 agonist ivuxolimab in advanced cancers. TCRdb's table, derived via immunoSEQ multiplex PCR, lists solely in-frame clones and lacks some. The sample holds around 17,000 clones; under 85% are singletons and the top ten take 10% to 15%. This specimen was CD4+ or CD8+ T cells sorted from blood, taken in a trial of the OX40 agonist ivuxolimab. Receptor source: an adult with an advanced solid tumor such as melanoma, head and neck, liver or kidney cancer.

This sequence joins TRBV7-6 and TRBJ2-3; 13 bases are shared with TRBD2. This CDR3 has 15 residues. J gave up 4 bases and V 6 bases, and 4 bases lay outside the gene matches. Germline assignment: CDR1 SGHVS and CDR2 FNYEAQ. In nucleotides, the CDR3 is TGTGCCAGCAGACGGACTAGCGGGAGCTCAGATACGCAGTATTTT. Its translation is CASRRTSGSSDTQYF.

The J gene is TRBJ2-5, the V gene TRBV7-9; TRBD1 matches at 8 bases. This CDR3 is built from 15 residues. Germline lookup yields CDR1 SEHNR and CDR2 FQNEAQ (reference sequence). V was clipped by 5 bases and J by 5 bases; unmatched bases: 10. The CDR3 DNA is TGTGCCAGCAGCCTCCGGACAGGGATCGAGGAGACCCAGTACTTC. Its protein product is CASSLRTGIEETQYF.

V usage is TRBV9 and J usage is TRBJ2-3; tentatively, D is TRBD1 (6 bases). There are 13 residues in the CDR3. Germline V gene sequence: CDR1 SGDLS, CDR2 YYNGEE. The V gene lost 0 bases and the J gene lost 5 bases, with 7 bases spanning the gap. The chain's CDR3 is CASSVEGEDTQYF. The CDR3 DNA reads TGTGCCAGCAGCGTAGAGGGGGAAGATACGCAGTATTTT.

The chain is built from TRBV9 and TRBJ1-5; no firm D call. The germline V gene has CDR1 SGDLS and CDR2 YYNGEE. The CDR3 is 14 residues long. Trimming removed 0 bases from V and 0 bases from J, with 4 bases in between. CDR3 protein: CASSVGVSNQPQHF. The DNA of the CDR3 is TGTGCCAGCAGCGTAGGGGTTAGCAATCAGCCCCAGCATTTT.

The chain combines TRBV27 with TRBJ1-5; perhaps TRBD1 as D (5 bases). From germline, CDR1 is MNHEY and CDR2 SMNVEV (reference sequence). V was pared by 6 bases and J by 0 bases, with 15 bases between. CDR3 length equals 16 residues. The CDR3 region has the DNA TGTGCCAGCAGGATTGGGGGGAACCCTAGCAATCAGCCCCAGCATTTT. Translated: CASRIGGNPSNQPQHF.

The chain carries TRBV27 and TRBJ1-1; possibly TRBD1 for D (6 bases). The CDR3 runs to 14 residues. CDR1 is MNHEY, CDR2 SMNVEV, per germline (reference sequence). The germline V and J ends were trimmed by 3 bases and 4 bases, with 12 bases remaining between them. The CDR3 spells CASSLGGGVTEAFF. DNA of the CDR3: TGTGCCAGCAGTTTGGGGGGCGGGGTCACTGAAGCTTTCTTT.

The rearrangement uses TRBV4-3 and TRBJ2-7, with a possible D match to TRBD2 (5 bases). Germline assignment: CDR1 LGHNA and CDR2 YSLEER. The CDR3 has 16 residues. The V gene lost 0 bases and the J gene lost 7 bases, with 19 bases spanning the gap. The CDR3 loop reads CASSQDREFPTWEQYF. For the CDR3, the DNA is TGCGCCAGCAGCCAAGATAGGGAGTTTCCTACGTGGGAGCAGTACTTC.

The chain recombines TRBV30 with TRBJ2-7, with 8 bases matching TRBD1. The CDR3 sequence is 14 residues long. Germline CDR1 GTSNPN, CDR2 SVGIG (reference sequence). V was clipped by 5 bases and J by 4 bases; unmatched bases: 10. The CDR3 bases are TGTGCCTGGGGTCCCGGGACAGGACGGTACGAGCAGTACTTC. It specifies CAWGPGTGRYEQYF.

This chain connects TRBV19 to TRBJ2-1; D gene unclear. Germline CDR1 and CDR2: LNHDA and SQIVND (reference sequence). The length of the CDR3 is 17 residues. V was trimmed by 5 bases and J by 5 bases, leaving 22 bases between them. Written as DNA, the CDR3 is TGTGCCAGTAGTTTCCCGTCAGGCGTGGGCTTTGACAATGAGCAGTTCTTC. This sequence encodes CASSFPSGVGFDNEQFF.

The CDR3, as DNA: TGTGCCAGCAGTCCCCTAGCCCTTCAGGAGCAGTACTTC. It yields the protein CASSPLALQEQYF. The rearrangement uses TRBV6-6 and TRBJ2-7; possibly TRBD2 for D (5 bases). This CDR3 is 13 amino acids long. V was clipped by 5 bases and J by 7 bases, with 15 bases between them. Per germline, CDR1 MNHNY and CDR2 SVGAGI (reference sequence).

CDR3 coding DNA: TGTGCCAGCAGCTTAAACTTCGGAAATGAGCAGTTCTTC. Translation gives CASSLNFGNEQFF. The J gene is TRBJ2-1, the V gene TRBV7-3, with D unresolved. Germline V gene lookup returns CDR1 SGHTA and CDR2 FQGTGA. Trimming left V 1 base short and J 7 bases short, with 8 bases between. The CDR3 has 13 amino acids. Full variable domain (outside the CDR3, taken from reference TRBV7-3 and TRBJ2-1): GAGVSQTPSNKVTEKGKYVELRCDPISGHTALYWYRQSLGQGPEFLIYFQGTGAADDSGLPNDRFFAVRPEGSVSTLKIQRTERGDSAVYLCASSLNFGNEQFFGPGTRLTVL.

The V call is TRBV4-3, the J call TRBJ2-3; no reliable D call. This CDR3 spans 14 amino acids. V lost 4 bases and J lost 3, with 11 bases in between. CDR1 is LGHNA and CDR2 is YSLEER in the germline V gene. In nucleotides, the CDR3 is TGCGCCAGCAGCCTCGAACGGAGTACAGATACGCAGTATTTT. Residues: CASSLERSTDTQYF.

The CDR3 loop reads CASSSSEGANEQFF. Here the CDR3 DNA reads TGTGCCAGCAGTTCCTCCGAGGGGGCGAATGAGCAGTTCTTC. The chain couples TRBV28 to TRBJ2-1; TRBD1 matches 7 bases. The CDR3 is 14 residues long. The germline gives CDR1 MDHEN, CDR2 SYDVKM. Unmatched junction bases numbered 7, after V lost 4 bases and J lost 7 bases.

J is TRBJ2-7 and V is TRBV7-2; the match to TRBD2 covers 12 bases. This CDR3 spans 16 amino acids. The ends lost 0 bases at V and 3 bases at J; junction bases unmatched: 3. From germline, CDR1 is SGHTA and CDR2 FQGNSA. In DNA, the CDR3 is TGTGCCAGCAGCTTAGCCCCGACTAGCGGGAGCTACGAGCAGTACTTC. Translating gives CASSLAPTSGSYEQYF.

CDR3 region: CASSQDGGPNEKLFF. CDR3 DNA: TGCGCCAGCAGCCAAGACGGGGGCCCTAATGAAAAACTGTTTTTT. The gene calls are TRBV4-3 and TRBJ1-4; possibly TRBD1 for D (6 bases). The CDR3 totals 15 residues. Germline assignment: CDR1 LGHNA and CDR2 YSLEER. The V end was cut by 0 bases, the J end by 3 bases, with 8 bases between.

This sequence joins TRBV7-2 and TRBJ2-1; TRBD1 matches 7 bases. Germline CDR1 is SGHTA and CDR2 is FQGNSA. The CDR3 is made up of 15 amino acids. Trimming removed 5 bases from V and 5 bases from J; junction bases left unmatched: 9. CDR3 sequence: CASSVPGQRDNEQFF. CDR3 coding DNA: TGTGCCAGCAGCGTACCGGGACAGAGAGACAATGAGCAGTTCTTC.

The chain couples TRBV11-2 to TRBJ2-5; no clear D gene. Per germline, CDR1 SGHAT and CDR2 FQNNGV. This CDR3 is 14 amino acids long. V shed 7 bases and J shed 5 bases, with 17 bases lying between them. This chain's CDR3 is CASTQEIFQETQYF. CDR3 sequence (DNA): TGTGCCAGCACCCAGGAGATTTTCCAGGAGACCCAGTACTTC.

This clone has just a few counts. The same CDR3 also results from other DNA sequences found in this sample. This chain links TRBV6-5 with TRBJ2-1; D unclear. Germline assignment: CDR1 MNHEY and CDR2 SVGAGI. The ends were cut back, 5 bases at V and 4 bases at J, with 6 bases in the middle. The CDR3 contains 12 residues. The chain's CDR3 is CASSRPYNEQFF. As DNA, the CDR3 is TGTGCCAGCAGTCGACCTTACAATGAGCAGTTCTTC.

This chain uses TRBV4-1 with TRBJ2-7; 9 bases are a match to TRBD1. The CDR3 sequence is 16 residues long. CDR1 is MGHRA, CDR2 YSYEKL, per germline. J lost 0 bases, V lost 1 base, and 4 bases had no gene match. The CDR3 reads CASSQAPGQGSYEQYF. CDR3 sequence (DNA): TGCGCCAGCAGCCAAGCCCCGGGACAGGGCTCCTACGAGCAGTACTTC.

This clone is termed medium-sized (0.01 to 0.1%). The chain joins TRBV6-5 to TRBJ1-4; D may be TRBD1 (6 bases). There are 13 residues in the CDR3. The V and J ends lost 5 bases and 6 bases respectively, with 10 bases between them. From germline, CDR1 is MNHEY and CDR2 SVGAGI. CDR3 region: CASSEGVYEKLFF. CDR3 nucleotide sequence: TGTGCCAGCAGTGAGGGGGTATATGAAAAACTGTTTTTT.

The CDR3 sequence is CASSSPRTGNYGYTF. The CDR3, as DNA: TGTGCCAGCAGTTCCCCTAGGACAGGGAACTATGGCTACACCTTC. The genes are TRBV27 and TRBJ1-2; 8 bases are shared with TRBD1. The CDR3 consists of 15 residues. The J segment lost 2 bases and the V segment lost 4 bases, leaving 6 bases of the junction unmatched. Germline V CDR1 and CDR2: MNHEY, SMNVEV (reference sequence).

The chain recombines TRBV6-5 with TRBJ1-5, with D possibly being TRBD1 (6 bases). CDR1 is MNHEY and CDR2 is SVGAGI in the germline V gene. V was trimmed by 4 bases and J by 6 bases, leaving 10 bases between them. The CDR3 spans 13 residues. The CDR3 is CASSLRGAQPQHF. Here the CDR3 DNA reads TGTGCCAGCAGTTTGCGGGGGGCTCAGCCCCAGCATTTT.